Only a few counts were recorded for the clone carrying this TCR beta chain. TCRdb re-called the RT-PCR reads with MiXCR, one entry per CDR3 protein. The sample holds about 570,000 distinct CDR3 sequences, about 11% seen once. The sample comes from a study of response to subunit inactivated influenza vaccine. The length of the CDR3 is 16 residues. CDR1 DFQATT and CDR2 SNEGSKA come from the germline V gene (reference sequence). The trim removed 0 bases at V and 3 bases at J, leaving 2 bases unmatched. This sample also belongs to another study, concerning T cells expressing NK-cell markers. From that study: The TCR beta cDNA came from 5'RACE template switching with UMIs.

The input for sequencing was PBMCs from blood, taken on the day of vaccination. This TCR came from a man in his forties or fifties who received an inactivated influenza vaccine. The genes are TRBV20-1 and TRBJ2-2; 12 bases align to TRBD2. The CDR3 is CSARDPSGRDTGELFF. CDR3 coding DNA: TGCAGTGCTAGAGATCCTAGCGGGAGGGACACCGGGGAGCTGTTTTTT.